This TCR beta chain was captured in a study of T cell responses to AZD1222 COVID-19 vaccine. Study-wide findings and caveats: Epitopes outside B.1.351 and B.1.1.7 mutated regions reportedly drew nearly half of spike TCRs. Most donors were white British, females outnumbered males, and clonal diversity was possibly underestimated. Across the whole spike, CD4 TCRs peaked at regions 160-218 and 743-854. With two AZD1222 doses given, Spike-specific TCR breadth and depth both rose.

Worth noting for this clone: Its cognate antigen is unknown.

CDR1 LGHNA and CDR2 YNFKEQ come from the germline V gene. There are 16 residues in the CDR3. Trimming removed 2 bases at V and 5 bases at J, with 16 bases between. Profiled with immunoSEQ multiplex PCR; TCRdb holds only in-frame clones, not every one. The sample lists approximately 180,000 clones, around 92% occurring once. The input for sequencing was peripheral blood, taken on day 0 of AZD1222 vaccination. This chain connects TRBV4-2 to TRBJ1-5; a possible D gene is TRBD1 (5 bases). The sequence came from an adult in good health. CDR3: CASSQMLMGVDQPQHF. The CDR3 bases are TGTGCCAGCAGCCAAATGTTAATGGGGGTCGATCAGCCCCAGCATTTT.